A selection of T cell receptor beta chains follows, all from one sample in a study of cytomegalovirus exposure and HLA in healthy donors. TCRdb's table, derived via immunoSEQ multiplex PCR, lists solely in-frame clones and lacks some. The table records more than 100,000 clones, around 70% of them present only once. Sequencing used PBMCs. The receptors originated from a woman in her thirties or forties in good health and CMV-seropositive. Both conserved end residues are part of each CDR3. D genes are given only for firm matches. Clone size is stated in some rows and not others, as once, few, many or a class when expanded.

len | j_gene | d_gene | abundance | v_gene | CDR3aa | CDR3nt
15 | TRBJ1-1 | - | once | TRBV2 | CARGAVRGGNTEAFF | TGTGCCAGGGGGGCCGTAAGGGGCGGTAACACTGAAGCTTTCTTT
17 | TRBJ1-2 | - | - | TRBV10-1 | CASSEGEGALGGYGYTF | TGCGCCAGCAGTGAAGGGGAGGGCGCGCTGGGGGGCTATGGCTACACCTTC
14 | TRBJ2-3 | TRBD2 | few | TRBV19 | CASSWGGVRDTQYF | TGTGCCAGTAGTTGGGGGGGGGTAAGAGATACGCAGTATTTT
11 | TRBJ2-3 | - | - | TRBV18 | CATERENTQYF | TGTGCCACTGAACGGGAGAACACGCAGTATTTT
13 | TRBJ1-2 | - | - | TRBV7-9 | CASSPGRVYGYTF | TGTGCCAGCAGCCCGGGCAGGGTCTATGGCTACACCTTC
16 | TRBJ2-3 | TRBD2 | - | TRBV12-5 | CASGLWLAASTDTQYF | TGTGCTAGTGGTTTGTGGCTAGCGGCCAGCACAGATACGCAGTATTTT
16 | TRBJ1-5 | - | - | TRBV28 | CASTPGTFIFNQPQHF | TGTGCCAGCACCCCAGGGACATTCATTTTCAATCAGCCCCAGCATTTT
13 | TRBJ1-2 | TRBD1 | - | TRBV27 | CASSSPGGGGYTF | TGTGCCAGCAGTTCGCCAGGGGGAGGTGGCTACACCTTC
12 | TRBJ2-1 | - | - | TRBV7-2 | CASSPQANEQFF | TGTGCCAGCAGCCCCCAAGCCAATGAGCAGTTCTTC
13 | TRBJ2-7 | - | few | TRBV7-9 | CASSLDGDYEQYF | TGTGCCAGCAGCTTAGACGGAGACTACGAGCAGTACTTC
13 | TRBJ2-1 | - | - | TRBV7-2 | CASSLVYGNEQFF | TGTGCCAGCAGCTTAGTGTACGGGAATGAGCAGTTCTTC
16 | TRBJ1-5 | - | - | TRBV2 | CASSEEQGAINQPQHF | TGTGCCAGCAGTGAAGAACAGGGTGCGATCAATCAGCCCCAGCATTTT
14 | TRBJ2-3 | TRBD2 | - | TRBV5-1 | CASSLTGGVDTQYF | TGCGCCAGCAGCTTAACCGGGGGGGTAGATACGCAGTATTTT
16 | TRBJ2-1 | TRBD2 | - | TRBV5-4 | CASSSRQRGGYNEQFF | TGTGCCAGCAGCTCACGACAGCGGGGGGGCTACAATGAGCAGTTCTTC
14 | TRBJ2-7 | - | few | TRBV4-1 | CASSQAQQSYEQYF | TGCGCCAGCAGCCAAGCCCAACAGTCCTACGAGCAGTACTTC
15 | TRBJ2-1 | - | - | TRBV9 | CASSPRGGAYNEQFF | TGTGCCAGCAGCCCGAGAGGGGGGGCCTACAATGAGCAGTTCTTC
18 | TRBJ1-1 | TRBD1 | - | TRBV5-4 | CASSTSRQGARLNTEAFF | TGTGCCAGCAGCACTTCGCGACAGGGGGCAAGGTTGAACACTGAAGCTTTCTTT
16 | TRBJ2-5 | TRBD1 | - | TRBV7-9 | CASSPRTGGGRETQYF | TGTGCCAGCAGCCCGCGGACAGGGGGCGGGAGGGAGACCCAGTACTTC
15 | TRBJ1-2 | - | - | TRBV2 | CASSVGGLGYYGYTF | TGTGCCAGCAGTGTCGGGGGTTTGGGGTACTATGGCTACACCTTC
15 | TRBJ2-5 | TRBD2 | - | TRBV6-6 | CASSLISGGVETQYF | TGTGCCAGCAGTCTAATTAGCGGGGGGGTAGAGACCCAGTACTTC
13 | TRBJ1-5 | - | - | TRBV19 | CASSAPGWGAQHF | TGTGCCAGTAGTGCACCCGGGTGGGGGGCCCAGCATTTT
15 | TRBJ2-5 | TRBD1 | - | TRBV5-1 | CASSILGTEEETQYF | TGCGCCAGCAGCATCCTCGGGACAGAAGAAGAGACCCAGTACTTC
20 | TRBJ2-1 | - | - | TRBV4-3 | CASSQTHGAVPFSSYNEQFF | TGCGCCAGCAGCCAAACCCACGGAGCCGTACCGTTCAGCTCCTACAATGAGCAGTTCTTC
17 | TRBJ2-2 | TRBD1 | - | TRBV4-3 | CASSQTTGGANTGELFF | TGCGCCAGCAGCCAAACGACAGGGGGCGCGAACACCGGGGAGCTGTTTTTT
13 | TRBJ1-1 | - | few | TRBV11-3 | CASSTGRGTEAFF | TGTGCCAGCAGCACCGGACGAGGGACTGAAGCTTTCTTT
17 | TRBJ2-7 | TRBD1 | once | TRBV11-2 | CASSSRDRGPPNYEQYF | TGTGCCAGCAGCTCCCGGGACAGGGGGCCCCCGAACTACGAGCAGTACTTC
16 | TRBJ1-3 | - | - | TRBV7-6 | CASSTVVTVGENTIYF | TGTGCCAGCAGTACAGTTGTGACGGTGGGAGAAAACACCATATATTTT
13 | TRBJ1-2 | TRBD1 | - | TRBV5-1 | CASSAGQTYGYTF | TGCGCCAGCAGCGCGGGACAGACCTATGGCTACACCTTC
14 | TRBJ2-7 | - | - | TRBV6-1 | CASSETSSPYEQYF | TGTGCCAGCAGTGAAACTTCTTCCCCCTACGAGCAGTACTTC
13 | TRBJ2-5 | TRBD1 | few | TRBV7-2 | CASRFTGEETQYF | TGTGCCAGCAGGTTTACAGGGGAAGAGACCCAGTACTTC
17 | TRBJ2-5 | TRBD2 | few | TRBV5-1 | CASSLAPRSGGGETQYF | TGCGCCAGCAGCTTGGCCCCGAGGAGCGGGGGGGGCGAGACCCAGTACTTC
14 | TRBJ2-7 | - | - | TRBV2 | CASSELTGPYEQYF | TGTGCCAGCAGTGAACTGACAGGCCCTTACGAGCAGTACTTC
15 | TRBJ1-2 | - | - | TRBV5-6 | CASSLEEEQFYGYTF | TGTGCCAGCAGCTTGGAAGAAGAACAGTTCTATGGCTACACCTTC
14 | TRBJ1-1 | - | - | TRBV5-1 | CASSFTGIGTEAFF | TGCGCCAGCAGCTTTACAGGGATAGGAACTGAAGCTTTCTTT
13 | TRBJ1-3 | TRBD1 | once | TRBV6-5 | CASSPDRGNTIYF | TGTGCCAGCAGTCCTGACAGGGGGAACACCATATATTTT
15 | TRBJ2-1 | TRBD2 | - | TRBV11-2 | CASSLGGGGVNEQFF | TGTGCCAGCAGCTTAGGCGGGGGGGGCGTCAATGAGCAGTTCTTC
14 | TRBJ1-1 | - | few | TRBV19 | CASSIRAGDTEAFF | TGTGCCAGTAGTATAAGGGCAGGGGACACTGAAGCTTTCTTT
16 | TRBJ1-1 | TRBD1 | - | TRBV4-3 | CASSQRPTGENTEAFF | TGCGCCAGCAGCCAGCGTCCCACAGGGGAGAACACTGAAGCTTTCTTT
16 | TRBJ2-7 | TRBD1 | few | TRBV7-8 | CASSPATGTGRYEQYF | TGTGCCAGCAGCCCGGCGACCGGGACAGGCAGATACGAGCAGTACTTC
14 | TRBJ1-4 | - | - | TRBV27 | CASRGGLTYEKLFF | TGTGCCAGCAGGGGGGGACTTACGTACGAAAAACTGTTTTTT
15 | TRBJ1-5 | - | - | TRBV2 | CASSRIQGSSQPQHF | TGTGCCAGCAGCCGAATACAGGGTAGCAGCCAGCCCCAGCATTTT
15 | TRBJ2-5 | TRBD2 | - | TRBV10-3 | CAISESNRGEETQYF | TGTGCCATCAGTGAGTCGAATCGGGGGGAAGAGACCCAGTACTTC
14 | TRBJ1-2 | - | - | TRBV18 | CASSPNGQGYGYTF | TGTGCCAGCTCACCAAATGGGCAGGGCTATGGCTACACCTTC
14 | TRBJ1-1 | TRBD1 | few | TRBV7-6 | CASSLEAGGRRAFF | TGTGCCAGCAGCTTGGAAGCAGGGGGTCGCCGAGCTTTCTTT
15 | TRBJ1-5 | - | - | TRBV10-1 | CASSDSRRSNQPQHF | TGCGCCAGCAGTGACTCTCGCAGGAGCAATCAGCCCCAGCATTTT
15 | TRBJ1-6 | - | - | TRBV9 | CASSISGAGNSPLHF | TGTGCCAGCAGTATTTCTGGGGCCGGTAATTCACCCCTCCACTTT
14 | TRBJ1-5 | TRBD1 | - | TRBV18 | CASSPGTGSQPQHF | TGTGCCAGCTCACCAGGGACAGGGTCGCAGCCCCAGCATTTT
16 | TRBJ2-5 | TRBD2 | - | TRBV7-2 | CASSLQLAGGLETQYF | TGTGCCAGCAGCTTGCAACTAGCGGGGGGCCTGGAGACCCAGTACTTC
17 | TRBJ1-1 | - | - | TRBV4-3 | CASSQDLGGVGGTEAFF | TGCGCCAGCAGCCAAGATCTAGGCGGGGTTGGGGGCACTGAAGCTTTCTTT
14 | TRBJ1-2 | TRBD1 | - | TRBV27 | CASSYGQGTYGYTF | TGTGCCAGCAGTTACGGACAGGGGACCTATGGCTACACCTTC
14 | TRBJ1-1 | - | - | TRBV7-2 | CASSLVLDRFEAFF | TGTGCCAGCAGCTTAGTTTTGGACAGATTCGAAGCTTTCTTT
15 | TRBJ2-1 | - | - | TRBV5-1 | CASSRSDPGDNEQFF | TGCGCCAGCAGCCGAAGCGACCCGGGGGACAATGAGCAGTTCTTC
14 | TRBJ2-3 | - | - | TRBV2 | CASKVVAGPDTQYF | TGTGCCAGCAAGGTGGTAGCAGGGCCCGATACGCAGTATTTT
15 | TRBJ2-3 | TRBD1 | - | TRBV11-2 | CASSSRGTGGITQYF | TGTGCCAGCAGCTCCCGGGGGACAGGGGGCATTACGCAGTATTTT
13 | TRBJ1-5 | - | - | TRBV19 | CASSIDSYQPQHF | TGTGCCAGTAGTATAGATAGTTATCAGCCCCAGCATTTT
12 | TRBJ1-2 | - | once | TRBV7-2 | CASSFRGYGYTF | TGTGCCAGCAGCTTCAGGGGCTATGGCTACACCTTC
13 | TRBJ2-7 | - | - | TRBV7-9 | CASSPQEVWEQYF | TGTGCCAGCAGCCCCCAGGAGGTGTGGGAGCAGTACTTC
14 | TRBJ2-2 | - | - | TRBV5-4 | CASSGHSTGGELFF | TGTGCCAGCAGCGGACACAGTACCGGGGGGGAGCTGTTTTTT
15 | TRBJ2-5 | TRBD1 | - | TRBV15 | CATSRDRTGAETQYF | TGTGCCACCAGCAGAGATAGGACAGGGGCAGAGACCCAGTACTTC